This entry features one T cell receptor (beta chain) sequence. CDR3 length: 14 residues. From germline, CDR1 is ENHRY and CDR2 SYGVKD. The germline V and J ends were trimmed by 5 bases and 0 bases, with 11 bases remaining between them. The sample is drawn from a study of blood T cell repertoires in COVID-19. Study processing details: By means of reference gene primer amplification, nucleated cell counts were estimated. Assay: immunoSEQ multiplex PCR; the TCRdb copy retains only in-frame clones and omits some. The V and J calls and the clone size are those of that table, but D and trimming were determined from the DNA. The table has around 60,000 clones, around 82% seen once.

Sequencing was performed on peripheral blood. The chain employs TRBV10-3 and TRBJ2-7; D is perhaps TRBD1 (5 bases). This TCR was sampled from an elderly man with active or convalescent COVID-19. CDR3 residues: CAISSGIPSYEQYF. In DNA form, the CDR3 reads TGTGCCATCAGTTCAGGGATTCCCTCCTACGAGCAGTACTTC.